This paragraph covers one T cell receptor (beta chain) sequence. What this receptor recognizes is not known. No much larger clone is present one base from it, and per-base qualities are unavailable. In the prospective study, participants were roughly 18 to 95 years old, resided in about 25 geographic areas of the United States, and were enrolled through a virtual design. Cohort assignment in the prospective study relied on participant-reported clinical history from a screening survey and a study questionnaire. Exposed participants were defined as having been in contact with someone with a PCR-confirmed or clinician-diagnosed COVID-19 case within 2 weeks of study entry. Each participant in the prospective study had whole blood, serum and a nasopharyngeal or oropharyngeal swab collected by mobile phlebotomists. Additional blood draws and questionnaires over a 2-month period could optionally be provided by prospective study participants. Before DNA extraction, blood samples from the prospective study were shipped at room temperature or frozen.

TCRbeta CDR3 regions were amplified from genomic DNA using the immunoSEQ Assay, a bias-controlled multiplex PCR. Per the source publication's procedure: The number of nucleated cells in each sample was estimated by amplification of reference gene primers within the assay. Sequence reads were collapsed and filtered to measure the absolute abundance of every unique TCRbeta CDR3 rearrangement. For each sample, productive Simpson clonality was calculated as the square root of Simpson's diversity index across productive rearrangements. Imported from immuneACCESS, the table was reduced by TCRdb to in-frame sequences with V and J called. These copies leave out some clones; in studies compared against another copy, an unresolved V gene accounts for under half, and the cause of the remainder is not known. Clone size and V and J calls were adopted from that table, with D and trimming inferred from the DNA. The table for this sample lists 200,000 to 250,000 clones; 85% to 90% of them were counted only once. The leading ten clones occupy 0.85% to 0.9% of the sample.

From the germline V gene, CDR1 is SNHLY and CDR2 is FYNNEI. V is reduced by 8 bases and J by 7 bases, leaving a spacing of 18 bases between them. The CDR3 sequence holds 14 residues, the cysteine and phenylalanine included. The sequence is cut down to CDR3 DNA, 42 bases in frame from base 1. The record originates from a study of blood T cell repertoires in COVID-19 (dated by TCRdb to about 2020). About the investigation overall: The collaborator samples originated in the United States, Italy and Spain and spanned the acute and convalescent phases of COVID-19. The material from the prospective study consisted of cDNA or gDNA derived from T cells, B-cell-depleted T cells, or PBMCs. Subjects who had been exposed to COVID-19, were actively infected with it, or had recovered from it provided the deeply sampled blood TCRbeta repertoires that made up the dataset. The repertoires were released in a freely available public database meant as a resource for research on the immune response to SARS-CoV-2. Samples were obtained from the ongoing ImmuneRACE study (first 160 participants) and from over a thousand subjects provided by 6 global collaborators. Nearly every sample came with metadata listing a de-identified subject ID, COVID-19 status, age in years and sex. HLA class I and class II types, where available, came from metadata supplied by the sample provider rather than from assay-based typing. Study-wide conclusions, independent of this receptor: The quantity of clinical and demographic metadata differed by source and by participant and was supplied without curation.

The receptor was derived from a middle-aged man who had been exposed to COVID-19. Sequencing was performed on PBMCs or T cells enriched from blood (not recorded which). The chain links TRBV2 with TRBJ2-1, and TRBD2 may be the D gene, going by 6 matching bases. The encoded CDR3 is CASPRLEGSNEQFF. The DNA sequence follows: TGTGCCAGCCCTCGACTAGAGGGGTCTAATGAGCAGTTCTTC.